This T cell receptor beta chain was recorded in a study of immune characterization of retroperitoneal liposarcoma. This clonotype is classed as medium-sized. TCRdb re-called the PCR reads through MiXCR, storing one row per CDR3 protein. The table includes 10,000 to 15,000 distinct CDR3 sequences, 40% to 50% detected once. The CDR3 sequence is 14 residues long. Sequencing was performed on tumor tissue. The genes are TRBV12-3 or TRBV12-4 and TRBJ2-5; 7 bases match TRBD1. The J call may be incorrect, as the DNA end agrees better with TRBJ2-7. The clonotype originates from a female donor with retroperitoneal liposarcoma. The CDR3 bases are TGTGCCAGCACCCCTTCGACAGGGATTTACGAGCAGTACTTC. Its protein is CASTPSTGIYEQYF.